One and the same sample provided the 21 T cell receptor beta chains below, sequenced in a study of T-cell memory formation after mild COVID-19. A single record per CDR3 protein comes from TCRdb applying MiXCR to the 5' RACE reads. The table includes about 430,000 distinct CDR3 sequences, around 24% detected once. Sequences were obtained from PBMCs or a T cell subset sorted from them (not recorded which). Every receptor here comes from an adult woman who had mild COVID-19 (a few samples of this study predate the infection). Cell type and time point are not known.

This clonotype was observed a handful of times. V gene TRBV7-8 combines with J gene TRBJ1-4, with D hard to call. The CDR3 is made up of 14 amino acids. Germline loops: CDR1 SGHVS, CDR2 FQNEAQ. The V gene lost 2 bases and the J gene lost 8 bases, with 12 bases spanning the gap. The CDR3: CASSLRNPREKLFF. For the CDR3, the DNA is TGTGCCAGCAGCTTAAGGAATCCACGGGAAAAACTGTTTTTT.

The chain uses TRBV30 and TRBJ1-5; 8 bases are shared with TRBD1. The CDR3 has 16 amino acids. Germline V lookup: CDR1 GTSNPN, CDR2 SVGIG (reference sequence). Trimming removed 3 bases from V and 3 bases from J; junction bases left unmatched: 10. As DNA, the CDR3 is TGTGCCTGGAGCGTTGGACAGGGAGGGATCAATCAGCCCCAGCATTTT. Translated, it gives CAWSVGQGGINQPQHF.

The chain links TRBV9 to TRBJ1-6, with a tentative D call TRBD1 (6 bases). V was pared by 0 bases and J by 9 bases, with 16 bases between. Germline V gene lookup returns CDR1 SGDLS and CDR2 YYNGEE. The CDR3 runs 16 residues. In nucleotides, the CDR3 is TGTGCCAGCAGCGTAGCTGGCAGGGGAAGGAGTTCACCCCTCCACTTT. Encoded protein: CASSVAGRGRSSPLHF.

This clonotype was seen more than once but under ten times. J is TRBJ1-2 and V is TRBV20-1; 8 bases fit TRBD1. V gave up 3 bases and J gave up 3 bases; unmatched junction bases: 6. Germline assignment: CDR1 DFQATT and CDR2 SNEGSKA (reference sequence). The CDR3 extends over 14 amino acids. The CDR3 DNA reads TGCAGTGCTAGGACAGGGGAATGGGACTATGGCTACACCTTC. Translation: CSARTGEWDYGYTF.

This clonotype has just a few counts. V is TRBV5-1 and J is TRBJ2-7; 7 bases match TRBD1. CDR3 length: 16 residues. The junction had 11 bases not matched to a gene; V was cut back by 2 bases and J by 3 bases. Germline V lookup: CDR1 SGHRS, CDR2 YFSETQ. CDR3: CASSFDQGTALYEQYF. The CDR3 nucleotides read TGCGCCAGCAGCTTTGACCAGGGGACAGCCCTCTACGAGCAGTACTTC.

V is TRBV4-3 and J is TRBJ2-7; 11 nucleotides match TRBD2. The CDR3 is made up of 17 amino acids. Germline V gene sequence: CDR1 LGHNA, CDR2 YSLEER. Trimming removed 0 bases from V and 2 bases from J; junction bases left unmatched: 6. CDR3 loop: CASSQEPRTSGPYEQYF. CDR3 nucleotides: TGCGCCAGCAGCCAAGAGCCCAGGACTAGCGGGCCCTACGAGCAGTACTTC.

In this sample, this clonotype turned up a few times. The genes are TRBV6-5 and TRBJ1-5, with D maybe TRBD1 (6 bases). The germline V gene encodes CDR1 MNHEY and CDR2 SVGAGI. The CDR3 runs 14 residues. V was shortened by 0 bases and J by 7 bases, with 10 bases between the two germline ends. The CDR3 region has the DNA TGTGCCAGCAGTTACTCGGGACAAGGCCAGCCCCAGCATTTT. This sequence encodes CASSYSGQGQPQHF.

This clonotype was seen only a few times. The V gene is TRBV7-6, the J gene TRBJ1-4, with a possible D match to TRBD1 (5 bases). This CDR3 contains 14 residues. Per the germline V gene, CDR1 is SGHVS and CDR2 is FNYEAQ. V was clipped by 4 bases and J by 8 bases, with 14 bases between them. The CDR3 region is CASSSDTIGEKLFF. CDR3 DNA: TGTGCCAGCAGCTCGGACACCATTGGGGAAAAACTGTTTTTT.

This clonotype was found many times. The chain is built from TRBV29-1 and TRBJ1-1; D uncertain. The CDR3 runs to 10 residues. CDR1 and CDR2 (germline): SQVTM, ANQGSEA. V shed 8 bases and J shed 1 base, with 5 bases lying between them. CDR3 sequence (DNA): TGCAGCTCGAAGAACACTGAAGCTTTCTTT. It encodes CSSKNTEAFF.

The J gene is TRBJ2-3, the V gene TRBV12-3 or TRBV12-4; 10 bases fit TRBD2. The CDR3 is 14 amino acids. V shed 6 bases, J shed 4 bases, and the junction held 4 bases outside the gene matches. The CDR3 DNA reads TGTGCCAGCAGACTTAGCGGGGGGTCAGATACGCAGTATTTT. It yields the protein CASRLSGGSDTQYF.

J is TRBJ2-2 and V is TRBV5-1, with 9 positions matching TRBD1. CDR3 length equals 16 residues. V shed 5 bases and J 1 base; nucleotides not matched to a gene: 6. Germline V gene sequence: CDR1 SGHRS, CDR2 YFSETQ. CDR3 coding DNA: TGCGCCAGCAGACGGACAGGGGTAGTGAACACCGGGGAGCTGTTTTTT. It specifies CASRRTGVVNTGELFF.

A word on this clonotype: At one boundary the junction diverges from the germline segment, which might be a read error. The genes are TRBV7-7 and TRBJ2-2; 10 bases map to TRBD2. CDR3 size: 16 residues. Germline V gene sequence: CDR1 SSHAT, CDR2 FNYEAQ (reference sequence). The CDR3 protein is CASSLVPSGSTGELFF. The CDR3 DNA reads as TGTGCTAGCAGCTTAGTTCCTAGCGGGAGTACCGGGGAGCTGTTTTTT. The full variable domain, completed using reference TRBV7-7 and TRBJ2-2, is GAGVSQSPRYKVTKRGQDVTLRCDPISSHATLYWYQQALGQGPEFLTYFNYEAQPDKSGLPSDRFSAERPEGSISTLTIQRTEQRDSAMYRCASSLVPSGSTGELFFGEGSRLTVL.

This rearrangement joins TRBV7-9 to TRBJ2-5; 10 bases agree with TRBD2. The ends lost 5 bases at V and 5 bases at J; junction bases unmatched: 5. CDR3 length: 14 residues. The V gene's germline CDR1 is SEHNR and CDR2 FQNEAQ (reference sequence). Here the CDR3 DNA reads TGTGCCAGCAGCCCGGGACTAGCGACGGAGACCCAGTACTTC. Amino acid sequence: CASSPGLATETQYF.

This chain joins TRBV7-2 and TRBJ1-6; tentative D call: TRBD1 (5 bases). CDR1 and CDR2 from the germline V gene are SGHTA and FQGNSA. Trimming removed 2 bases from V and 6 bases from J, with 17 bases in between. The CDR3 is 17 residues long. For the CDR3, the DNA is TGTGCCAGCAGCTTAATCCCCGGGGGAGGTCCTAATTCACCCCTCCACTTT. Encoded protein: CASSLIPGGGPNSPLHF.

This clonotype occurred many times. The V gene is TRBV12-3 or TRBV12-4, the J gene TRBJ1-1; D is perhaps TRBD1 (6 bases). V shed 10 bases and J shed 1 base, with 19 bases lying between them. The CDR3 is 15 residues long. This CDR3 is CAITGGRIKNTEAFF. In DNA, the CDR3 is TGTGCCATCACGGGGGGGCGGATCAAGAACACTGAAGCTTTCTTT.

This clonotype was picked up a small number of times. The gene calls are TRBV9 and TRBJ2-2, with 7 bases matching TRBD1. Germline V gene lookup returns CDR1 SGDLS and CDR2 YYNGEE. The CDR3 has 13 amino acids. The J segment lost 6 bases and the V segment lost 9 bases, leaving 8 bases of the junction unmatched. The CDR3 nucleotides are TGTGCCACCTCGACAGGGTCGGCCGGGGAGCTGTTTTTT. It yields the protein CATSTGSAGELFF.

The chain links TRBV7-2 to TRBJ2-5; perhaps TRBD2 as D (6 bases). V was cut by 7 bases and J by 1 base, with 10 bases left in between. The germline gives CDR1 SGHTA, CDR2 FQGNSA. There are 13 residues in the CDR3. Here the CDR3 DNA reads TGTGCCAGCAAACGGAGGGTCCAAGAGACCCAGTACTTC. It specifies CASKRRVQETQYF.

V gene TRBV12-3 or TRBV12-4 combines with J gene TRBJ2-7; the match to TRBD2 covers 14 bases. The CDR3 is made up of 17 amino acids. V dropped 4 bases and J dropped 3; count of bases not matched to a gene: 8. CDR3 coding DNA: TGTGCCAGCAGTTCCCCCCGGACTAGCGGGGGGTACTACGAGCAGTACTTC. Translation: CASSSPRTSGGYYEQYF.

CDR3 region: CASSFYGASGNTIYF. CDR3 DNA: TGTGCCAGCAGTTTCTACGGGGCCTCTGGAAACACCATATATTTT. The rearrangement uses TRBV12-3 or TRBV12-4 and TRBJ1-3, with a tentative D call TRBD1 (5 bases). V shed 3 bases and J shed 0 bases, with 9 bases lying between them. The CDR3 covers 15 residues.

The chain recombines TRBV5-5 with TRBJ2-7, with 11 bases that match TRBD2. V trimming: 1 base; J trimming: 4 bases; junction bases outside the gene matches: 13. CDR1 and CDR2 (germline): SGHKS, YYEKEE (reference sequence). CDR3 length: 18 residues. The CDR3 DNA reads TGTGCCAGCAGCTTGTACTCTGGACTAGCGGGCTTGTCGTACGAGCAGTACTTC. Amino acids: CASSLYSGLAGLSYEQYF.

J is TRBJ2-1 and V is TRBV15, with D unclear. V lost 0 bases, J lost 7 bases, and 13 bases lay in between. Per the germline V gene, CDR1 is LNHNV and CDR2 is YYDKDF (reference sequence). The CDR3 runs to 15 residues. The CDR3 sequence: CATSRDRETPNEQFF. The CDR3 DNA reads TGTGCCACCAGCAGAGATAGAGAGACTCCAAATGAGCAGTTCTTC. The variable domain in full, with the rest retrieved from reference TRBV15 and TRBJ2-1, is DAMVIQNPRYQVTQFGKPVTLSCSQTLNHNVMYWYQQKSSQAPKLLFHYYDKDFNNEADTPDNFQSRRPNTSFCFLDIRSPGLGDTAMYLCATSRDRETPNEQFFGPGTRLTVL.